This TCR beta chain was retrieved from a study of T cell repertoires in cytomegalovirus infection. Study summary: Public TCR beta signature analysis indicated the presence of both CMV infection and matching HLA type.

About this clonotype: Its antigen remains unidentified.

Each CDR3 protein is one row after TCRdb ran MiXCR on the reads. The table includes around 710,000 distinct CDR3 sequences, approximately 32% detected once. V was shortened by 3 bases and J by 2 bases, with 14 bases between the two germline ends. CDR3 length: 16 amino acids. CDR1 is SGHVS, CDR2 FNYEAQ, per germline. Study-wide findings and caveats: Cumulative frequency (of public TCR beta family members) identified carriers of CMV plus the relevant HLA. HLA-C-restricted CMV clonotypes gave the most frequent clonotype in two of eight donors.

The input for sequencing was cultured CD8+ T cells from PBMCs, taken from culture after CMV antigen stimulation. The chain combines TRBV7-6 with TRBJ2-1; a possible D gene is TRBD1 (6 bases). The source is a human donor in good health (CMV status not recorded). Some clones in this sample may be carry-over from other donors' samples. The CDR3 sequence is CASSLPGHSPYNEQFF. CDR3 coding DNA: TGTGCCAGCAGCTTGCCGGGACACAGCCCCTACAATGAGCAGTTCTTC.